This TCR beta chain was profiled in a study of blood T cell repertoires in COVID-19. Study-wide context: Samples taken during acute and convalescent COVID-19 were collected in the United States, Italy and Spain. PBMCs, B-cell-depleted T cells, or T cells provided the cDNA or gDNA that made up the material.

In the original workflow: Amplification of reference gene primers was used by the study to estimate nucleated cell counts. Sequencing was performed with immunoSEQ multiplex PCR; in TCRdb, only in-frame clones are kept and a portion is missing. V and J calls and clone size are as listed in that table; D and trimming were resolved from the DNA. The table has 60,000 to 90,000 clones, 75% to 90% seen once. The CDR3 length is 18 residues. The V and J ends lost 0 bases and 0 bases respectively, with 17 bases between them. Germline CDR1 is LGHNA and CDR2 is YSLEER. V is TRBV4-3 and J is TRBJ1-2; the D gene is possibly TRBD1 (5 bases). The sequencing input was peripheral blood. The origin of this receptor is a human donor in a cohort sampled during active COVID-19. As DNA, the CDR3 is TGCGCCAGCAGCCAAGATCTCCGCGGGGCAGGCACTAACTATGGCTACACCTTC. It yields the protein CASSQDLRGAGTNYGYTF.